This T cell receptor (beta chain) originates from a study of blood T cell repertoires in COVID-19. The authors' processing: It was from reference gene primer amplification that nucleated cell counts were estimated. Produced via immunoSEQ multiplex PCR; TCRdb's table is partial and in-frame only. V and J calls and clone size are as listed in that table; D and trimming were resolved from the DNA. The table includes 200,000 or so clones, 86% detected once. Sequenced: PBMCs or T cells enriched from blood (not recorded which). This sequence was found in a woman aged 40-49 years with acute COVID-19.

CDR3 region: CASGLSRTGYSNQPQHF. The CDR3 DNA sequence: TGTGCTAGTGGTTTGTCGCGAACGGGGTATAGCAATCAGCCCCAGCATTTT. V gene TRBV12-5 combines with J gene TRBJ1-5, with D unclear. The CDR3 runs 17 residues. The germline V gene has CDR1 LGHNT and CDR2 FRNRAP. Trimming cost V 2 bases and J 0 bases, with 14 bases left between them.